These 4 T cell receptor beta chains share one sample of origin, sequenced in a study of OX40 agonist ivuxolimab in advanced cancers. Sequencing was performed with immunoSEQ multiplex PCR; in TCRdb, only in-frame clones are kept and a portion is missing. The repertoire holds about 59,000 clones, with approximately 94% as singletons. This sample comprised CD4+ or CD8+ T cells sorted from blood, obtained in a trial of the OX40 agonist ivuxolimab. These receptor sequences come from an adult with an advanced solid tumor such as melanoma, head and neck, liver or kidney cancer.

The genes are TRBV7-9 and TRBJ1-1; D is undetermined. V lost 5 bases, J lost 7 bases, and 11 bases lay in between. This CDR3 is 12 amino acids long. CDR1 SEHNR and CDR2 FQNEAQ come from the germline V gene (reference sequence). Here the CDR3 reads CASSLRLLEAFF. The CDR3 bases are TGTGCCAGCAGCCTGAGGTTACTTGAAGCTTTCTTT.

The chain has TRBV7-3 and TRBJ2-2; D gene unclear. CDR3 length: 13 amino acids. CDR1 and CDR2 from the germline V gene are SGHTA and FQGTGA. V lost 3 bases, J lost 2 bases, and 4 bases lay in between. The CDR3 loop reads CASSFVNTGELFF. The DNA for the CDR3 is TGTGCCAGCAGCTTTGTAAACACCGGGGAGCTGTTTTTT.

The chain has TRBV9 and TRBJ2-2, with D hard to call. CDR1 is SGDLS, CDR2 YYNGEE, per germline. V was shortened by 4 bases and J by 6 bases, with 19 bases between the two germline ends. The CDR3 has 16 amino acids. Written as DNA, the CDR3 is TGTGCCAGCAGCAACCGGACCTTCCCGGCGGCCGGGGAGCTGTTTTTT. Its translation: CASSNRTFPAAGELFF.

The rearrangement joins TRBV4-3 to TRBJ2-7; D call uncertain. The CDR3 is 14 residues long. CDR1 is LGHNA and CDR2 is YSLEER in the germline V gene. The V gene lost 0 bases and the J gene lost 4 bases, with 10 bases spanning the gap. CDR3: CASSQELEGYEQYF. CDR3 coding DNA: TGCGCCAGCAGCCAAGAATTGGAAGGGTACGAGCAGTACTTC.